A selection of T cell receptor beta chains follows, all from one sample in a study of naive CD8 T cells in extremely preterm neonates. Assay used: immunoSEQ multiplex PCR; TCRdb lists only in-frame clones, some missing. Of 6,000 to 6,500 clones in the sample, nearly 99% were seen once. Sequencing input: naive CD8+ T cells from cord blood. Source of these receptors: a newborn in good health. Both conserved end residues are part of each CDR3. The D gene is left open where the match is weak. The size of a clone is reported for some rows only, either as once, few or many, or as a class for expanded clones.

TRBJ2-7 - - TRBV21-1 CAISYGGNSGTSGYEQYF TGTGCCATCTCTTACGGGGGGAACTCCGGGACTAGCGGCTACGAGCAGTACTTC
TRBJ2-5 TRBD2 - TRBV27 CASSLSGGQETQYF TGTGCCAGCAGTTTATCGGGGGGGCAAGAGACCCAGTACTTC
TRBJ2-7 TRBD1 - TRBV6-5 CASSYQGASSYEQYF TGTGCCAGCAGTTACCAGGGGGCGAGCTCCTACGAGCAGTACTTC
TRBJ1-6 - - TRBV5-4 CASRGRQGLTLHF TGTGCCAGCAGAGGCAGGCAGGGGTTGACGCTCCACTTT
TRBJ2-3 - - TRBV30 CAWSGGVYSTDTQYF TGTGCCTGGAGCGGCGGGGTCTATAGCACAGATACGCAGTATTTT
TRBJ2-7 TRBD2 - TRBV6-4 CASSDELSASGRFSYEQYF TGTGCCAGCAGTGACGAATTATCGGCTAGCGGGAGGTTCTCCTACGAGCAGTACTTC
TRBJ2-6 - - TRBV27 CASSLLTGHSGANVLTF TGTGCCAGCAGTTTGCTGACAGGACACTCTGGGGCCAACGTCCTGACTTTC
TRBJ2-1 TRBD2 - TRBV5-6 CASSLEAGGRNEQFF TGTGCCAGCAGCTTGGAAGCGGGGGGGCGGAATGAGCAGTTCTTC
TRBJ1-2 TRBD1 - TRBV29-1 CSVTGDYGYTF TGCAGCGTCACAGGGGACTATGGCTACACCTTC
TRBJ1-5 TRBD1 once TRBV19 CASSSPNRGPAYSNQPQHF TGTGCCAGTAGTAGCCCGAACAGGGGGCCGGCTTATAGCAATCAGCCCCAGCATTTT
TRBJ2-2 TRBD2 once TRBV9 CASSPSGSHTGELFF TGTGCCAGCAGCCCTAGCGGGAGCCACACCGGGGAGCTGTTTTTT
TRBJ2-1 - - TRBV7-3 CASSLQGGNEQFF TGTGCCAGCAGCTTGCAGGGCGGCAATGAGCAGTTCTTC
TRBJ2-7 TRBD1 once TRBV7-9 CASSSQGEYEQYF TGTGCCAGCAGCTCACAGGGGGAATACGAGCAGTACTTC
TRBJ2-5 TRBD2 - TRBV25-1 CASSEIAGETQYF TGTGCCAGCAGTGAAATAGCGGGAGAGACCCAGTACTTC
TRBJ2-3 TRBD2 - TRBV9 CASSSPEREGRTDTQYF TGTGCCAGCAGCTCCCCAGAGCGGGAGGGCCGGACAGATACGCAGTATTTT
TRBJ2-1 TRBD2 - TRBV2 CASSFLAGGSYNEQFF TGTGCCAGCAGTTTCCTAGCGGGAGGTTCCTACAATGAGCAGTTCTTC
TRBJ2-2 - - TRBV29-1 CSVRATGELFF TGCAGCGTGCGTGCAACCGGGGAGCTGTTTTTT
TRBJ2-1 TRBD2 - TRBV7-9 CASRPRTSGSEQFF TGTGCCAGCAGGCCCAGGACTAGCGGGAGTGAGCAGTTCTTC
TRBJ1-2 - - TRBV4-2 CASSQVVPDYSRGYTF TGTGCCAGCAGCCAAGTAGTCCCCGACTACTCGAGGGGCTACACCTTC
TRBJ2-7 TRBD1 - TRBV13 CASSPRGTATHYEQYF TGTGCCAGCAGCCCCAGGGGGACAGCCACCCACTACGAGCAGTACTTC
TRBJ2-2 TRBD2 - TRBV7-3 CASSSGTTNTGELFF TGTGCCAGCAGCTCCGGGACTACGAACACCGGGGAGCTGTTTTTT
TRBJ2-1 - - TRBV7-2 CASSLDRGYNEQFF TGTGCCAGCAGCTTAGACCGGGGGTACAATGAGCAGTTCTTC
TRBJ1-1 - once TRBV21-1 CASSKTDRVQNTEAFF TGTGCCAGCAGCAAGACCGACAGGGTTCAAAACACTGAAGCTTTCTTT
TRBJ1-4 TRBD1 - TRBV4-1 CASSQGTGGKLFF TGCGCCAGCAGCCAAGGGACAGGGGGAAAACTGTTTTTT
TRBJ2-1 - - TRBV6-1 CASRGGASYNEQFF TGTGCCAGCAGGGGGGGTGCCTCCTACAATGAGCAGTTCTTC
TRBJ1-1 TRBD1 once TRBV9 CASSVGDRDTEAFF TGTGCCAGCAGCGTAGGGGACAGGGACACTGAAGCTTTCTTT
TRBJ2-1 - - TRBV10-3 CAISESGQPHNEQFF TGTGCCATCAGTGAGTCTGGACAGCCTCACAATGAGCAGTTCTTC
TRBJ2-7 - - TRBV19 CASSKGSGEGYEQYF TGTGCCAGTAGTAAAGGGTCAGGGGAGGGCTACGAGCAGTACTTC
TRBJ2-5 TRBD2 - TRBV6-5 CASSYSASGSQETQYF TGTGCCAGCAGTTACTCCGCTAGCGGCTCGCAAGAGACCCAGTACTTC
TRBJ2-7 TRBD2 - TRBV5-1 CASSLGLASSYEQYF TGCGCCAGCAGCTTGGGACTAGCGAGCTCCTACGAGCAGTACTTC
TRBJ1-4 - - TRBV27 CASRIGEGEKLFF TGTGCCAGCAGAATAGGGGAGGGAGAAAAACTGTTTTTT
TRBJ2-1 TRBD2 - TRBV7-3 CASSAGLYNEQFF TGTGCCAGCAGCGCGGGACTATACAATGAGCAGTTCTTC
TRBJ2-3 TRBD2 - TRBV7-9 CASSFIAGGTDTQYF TGTGCCAGCAGCTTTATAGCGGGGGGCACAGATACGCAGTATTTT
TRBJ2-5 - - TRBV7-9 CASSSSVQETQYF TGTGCCAGCAGCTCGAGCGTTCAAGAGACCCAGTACTTC
TRBJ2-3 TRBD2 - TRBV7-9 CASSWQTSGLTDTQYF TGTGCCAGCAGCTGGCAAACTAGCGGGCTCACAGATACGCAGTATTTT
TRBJ1-2 - - TRBV19 CAAGSNYGYTF TGTGCCGCGGGAAGTAACTATGGCTACACCTTC
TRBJ1-1 - - TRBV4-3 CASSQDPAGNTEAFF TGCGCCAGCAGCCAAGATCCTGCAGGGAACACTGAAGCTTTCTTT
TRBJ1-4 TRBD1 - TRBV2 CASSGDRGSHEKLFF TGTGCCAGCAGTGGTGACAGGGGATCGCATGAAAAACTGTTTTTT
TRBJ1-2 TRBD1 - TRBV27 CASSGQGKGYTF TGTGCCAGCAGTGGACAGGGAAAAGGCTACACCTTC
TRBJ2-1 TRBD2 - TRBV19 CASSSGTSGYNEQFF TGTGCCAGTAGTTCCGGGACTAGCGGCTACAATGAGCAGTTCTTC
TRBJ2-3 TRBD2 - TRBV2 CASVSGGADTQYF TGTGCCAGCGTTAGCGGGGGGGCCGATACGCAGTATTTT
TRBJ2-7 - - TRBV7-9 CASSFDTYEQYF TGTGCCAGCAGCTTCGACACCTACGAGCAGTACTTC
TRBJ2-5 - - TRBV4-1 CASSQVGEETQYF TGCGCCAGCAGCCAAGTAGGGGAAGAGACCCAGTACTTC
TRBJ1-2 TRBD1 - TRBV9 CASSGTGGGYTF TGTGCCAGCAGCGGGACAGGGGGCGGCTACACCTTC
TRBJ2-7 TRBD2 once TRBV11-3 CASSLLAGGSAYEQYF TGTGCCAGCAGCTTGTTAGCGGGGGGTAGCGCCTACGAGCAGTACTTC
TRBJ2-3 TRBD2 - TRBV9 CASSITGTSGGRDTQYF TGTGCCAGCAGCATAACCGGGACTAGCGGGGGGCGGGATACGCAGTATTTT
TRBJ2-3 TRBD2 - TRBV9 CASSVGTSGTDTQYF TGTGCCAGCAGCGTAGGGACTAGCGGCACAGATACGCAGTATTTT
TRBJ1-4 TRBD1 - TRBV4-1 CASSAGGNEKLFF TGCGCCAGCAGCGCAGGGGGTAATGAAAAACTGTTTTTT
TRBJ2-7 TRBD2 - TRBV28 CASSFWRGDFVQYF TGTGCCAGCAGTTTCTGGCGGGGGGACTTTGTGCAGTACTTC
TRBJ1-2 - - TRBV6-1 CASSETRYGYGYTF TGTGCCAGCAGTGAAACTAGGTATGGTTATGGCTACACCTTC
TRBJ1-5 TRBD1 - TRBV4-1 CASSQAGQAQPQHF TGCGCCAGCAGCCAAGCTGGACAGGCTCAGCCCCAGCATTTT
TRBJ2-7 TRBD2 - TRBV4-1 CASSQGTSGYEQYF TGCGCCAGCAGCCAAGGGACTAGCGGGTACGAGCAGTACTTC